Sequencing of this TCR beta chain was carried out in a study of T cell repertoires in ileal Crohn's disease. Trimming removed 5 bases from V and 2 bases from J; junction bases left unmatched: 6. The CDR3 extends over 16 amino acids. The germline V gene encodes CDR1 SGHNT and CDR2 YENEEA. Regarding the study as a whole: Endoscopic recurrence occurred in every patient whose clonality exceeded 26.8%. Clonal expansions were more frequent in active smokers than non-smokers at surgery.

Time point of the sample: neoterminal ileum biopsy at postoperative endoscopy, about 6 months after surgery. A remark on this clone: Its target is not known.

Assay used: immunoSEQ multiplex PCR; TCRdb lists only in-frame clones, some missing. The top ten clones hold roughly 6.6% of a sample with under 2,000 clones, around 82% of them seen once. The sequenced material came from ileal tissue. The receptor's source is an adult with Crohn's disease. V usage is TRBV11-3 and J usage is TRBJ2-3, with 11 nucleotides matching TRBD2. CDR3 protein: CASSKGTSGLTDTQYF. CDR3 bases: TGTGCCAGCAGCAAAGGGACTAGCGGACTCACAGATACGCAGTATTTT. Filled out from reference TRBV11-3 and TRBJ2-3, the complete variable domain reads EAGVVQSPRYKIIEKKQPVAFWCNPISGHNTLYWYLQNLGQGPELLIRYENEEAVDDSQLPKDRFSAERLKGVDSTLKIQPAELGDSAVYLCASSKGTSGLTDTQYFGPGTRLTVL.